Sequencing of this T cell receptor beta chain was carried out in a study of T cell responses to AZD1222 COVID-19 vaccine. Study as a whole: The analysis combined second doses at about 4 or about 12 weeks.

This CDR3 spans 14 amino acids. Germline V gene lookup returns CDR1 SNHLY and CDR2 FYNNEI. V shed 7 bases, J shed 9 bases, and the junction held 6 bases outside the gene matches. The assay was immunoSEQ multiplex PCR, and TCRdb's table has in-frame clones only and misses some. The sample consists of about 97,000 clones, nearly 90% of them appearing once. Study-wide points: CD4 TCRs linked to vaccination spanned spike, dominating at 160-218 and 743-854. As reported, nearly half of all spike-specific TCRs target variant regions that are unmutated.

This clone was found once. Antigen specificity is unknown. The TCR comes from an adult in good health. The V gene is TRBV2, the J gene TRBJ2-1; 13 nucleotides align to TRBD2. The source was peripheral blood, collected on day 0 of AZD1222 vaccination. This chain's CDR3 is CASKGLAGLGEQFF. The CDR3 DNA follows: TGTGCCAGCAAGGGACTAGCGGGGCTGGGTGAGCAGTTCTTC.